This T cell receptor (beta chain) was sequenced during a study of T-cell memory formation after mild COVID-19. Study-level results: Certain responding clones were present in pre-infection memory, suggesting participation of cross-reactive memory. Second-wave clones reaching peak frequency on day 37 lacked confirmed SARS-CoV-2 specificity. CD4+ contracting clones were found mainly in CM and EM, and CD8+ ones in EMRA.

Germline V lookup: CDR1 SEHNR, CDR2 FQNEAQ (reference sequence). The V gene end was trimmed by 6 bases and the J gene end by 6 bases; junction bases not matched to a gene: 11. The CDR3 is 14 residues long. TCRdb passed the 5' RACE reads through MiXCR, listing each CDR3 protein once. Of 550,000 to 700,000 distinct CDR3 sequences in the sample, around 15% were seen once. This clonotype was found a few times. The target antigen is unknown. The sequence came from an adult woman who had mild COVID-19 (a few samples of this study predate the infection). Cell type and time point are not known. Input material: PBMCs or a T cell subset sorted from them (not recorded which). This rearrangement joins TRBV7-9 to TRBJ2-7; 7 nucleotides align to TRBD1. CDR3 nucleotide sequence: TGTGCCAGCAGGGCGACAGGGCCGAGGACCGAGCAGTACTTC. Translating gives CASRATGPRTEQYF.